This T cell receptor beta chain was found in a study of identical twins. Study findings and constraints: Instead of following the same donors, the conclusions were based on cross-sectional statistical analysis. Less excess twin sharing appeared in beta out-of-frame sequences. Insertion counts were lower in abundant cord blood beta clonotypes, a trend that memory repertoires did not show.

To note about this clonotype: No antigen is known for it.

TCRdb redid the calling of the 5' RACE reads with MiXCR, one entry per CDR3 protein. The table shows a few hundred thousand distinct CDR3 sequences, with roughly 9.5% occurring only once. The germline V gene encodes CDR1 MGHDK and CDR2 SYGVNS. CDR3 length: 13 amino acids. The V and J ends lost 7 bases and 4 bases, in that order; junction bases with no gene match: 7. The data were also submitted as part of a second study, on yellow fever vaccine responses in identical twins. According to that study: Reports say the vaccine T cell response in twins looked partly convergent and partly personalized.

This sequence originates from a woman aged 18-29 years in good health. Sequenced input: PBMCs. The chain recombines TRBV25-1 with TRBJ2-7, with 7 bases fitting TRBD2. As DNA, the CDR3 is TGTGCCAGCACCGGGAGCGGGGATTACGAGCAGTACTTC. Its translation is CASTGSGDYEQYF.